The 10 T cell receptor beta chains given below trace back to one sample, sequenced in a study of T cell responses to AZD1222 COVID-19 vaccine. Using immunoSEQ multiplex PCR, the repertoire was profiled, and TCRdb retains in-frame clones only, with some absent. The sample lists 150,000 to 200,000 clones, 85% to 95% occurring once. This specimen was peripheral blood, taken on day 0 of AZD1222 vaccination. The receptors shown here come from an adult in good health.

The rearrangement joins TRBV7-9 to TRBJ2-7, with 10 bases identical to TRBD1. Unmatched junction bases numbered 11, after V lost 4 bases and J lost 5 bases. CDR3 size: 16 residues. CDR1 is SEHNR, CDR2 FQNEAQ, per germline (reference sequence). CDR3 coding DNA: TGTGCCAGCAGCTCCAGACCGGGACAGGGGTTCGACGAGCAGTACTTC. Residues: CASSSRPGQGFDEQYF.

The V and J genes are TRBV30 and TRBJ1-5; the D gene is possibly TRBD1 (5 bases). Germline CDR1 reads GTSNPN; CDR2 reads SVGIG (reference sequence). V lost 0 bases, J lost 6 bases, and 9 bases lay in between. The CDR3 contains 13 residues. The CDR3 bases are TGTGCCTGGAGTGTATCGGGGGTTCAGCCCCAGCATTTT. As protein: CAWSVSGVQPQHF.

V gene TRBV3-1 (or the pseudogene TRBV3-2) combines with J gene TRBJ2-7; 9 nucleotides align to TRBD2. The length of the CDR3 is 14 residues. The trim removed 4 bases at V and 3 bases at J, leaving 4 bases unmatched. CDR1 and CDR2 from the germline V gene are LGHDT and YNNKEL (reference sequence). The CDR3 DNA follows: TGTGCCAGCAGCCTCAGACTAGCGGTCTACGAGCAGTACTTC. It specifies CASSLRLAVYEQYF.

The chain links TRBV2 to TRBJ2-3; 10 bases agree with TRBD1. This CDR3 spans 13 amino acids. J was trimmed by 2 bases and V by 10 bases; bases with no gene match: 3. Germline assignment: CDR1 SNHLY and CDR2 FYNNEI. For the CDR3, the DNA is TGTGCCAACGGACAGGGGGTCACAGATACGCAGTATTTT. Residues: CANGQGVTDTQYF.

This sequence joins TRBV30 and TRBJ1-1, with a tentative D call TRBD1 (6 bases). V dropped 5 bases and J dropped 0 bases, with 13 bases sitting between them. CDR1 GTSNPN and CDR2 SVGIG come from the germline V gene (reference sequence). This CDR3 has 14 amino acids. The CDR3: CAWGRGGLNTEAFF. CDR3 DNA sequence: TGTGCCTGGGGCAGGGGTGGGCTGAACACTGAAGCTTTCTTT.

V gene TRBV12-3 or TRBV12-4 combines with J gene TRBJ1-2, with D uncertain. V lost 2 bases to trimming and J lost 8 bases, with 6 bases between them. The CDR3 length is 11 residues. CDR3 residues: CASSLSFGYTF. The CDR3 nucleotides read TGTGCCAGCAGTTTATCCTTCGGCTACACCTTC.

The CDR3 DNA sequence: TGCGCCAGCAGTGAGTCGAGAAGACCTAATGAAAAACTGTTTTTT. This gives the protein CASSESRRPNEKLFF. The chain links TRBV10-2 to TRBJ1-4, with D unresolved. Germline V gene data show CDR1 as WSHSY and CDR2 as SAAADI. The V end was cut by 0 bases, the J end by 3 bases, with 8 bases between. The CDR3 is 15 residues long.

V gene TRBV2 combines with J gene TRBJ2-3; the match to TRBD1 covers 9 bases. Germline V gene sequence: CDR1 SNHLY, CDR2 FYNNEI. The CDR3 has 15 residues. Trimming at V came to 6 bases and at J to 4 bases, leaving 8 bases not matched to a gene. The CDR3 is CASSAGTGYSDTQYF. CDR3 in DNA: TGTGCCAGCAGCGCCGGGACAGGGTATTCAGATACGCAGTATTTT.

The V call is TRBV6-6, the J call TRBJ1-5, with TRBD1 matching 7 bases. The length of the CDR3 is 14 residues. V gave up 5 bases and J gave up 7 bases; unmatched junction bases: 8. Germline V CDR1 and CDR2: MNHNY, SVGAGI (reference sequence). CDR3 residues: CASSITGEGQPQHF. Here the CDR3 DNA reads TGTGCCAGCAGTATTACAGGGGAGGGCCAGCCCCAGCATTTT.

J is TRBJ1-1 and V is TRBV12-3 or TRBV12-4, with D unresolved. The V end lost 4 bases, the J end lost 4 bases, and 10 bases lay between the germline ends. CDR3 length: 13 amino acids. In DNA form, the CDR3 reads TGTGCCAGCAGTTCGGGGTATCGCACTGAAGCTTTCTTT. As protein: CASSSGYRTEAFF.